This T cell receptor beta chain was captured in a study of molecular identifiers for immune sequencing clone quantification. Study overall: With replicates, the RNA of approximately 22,000 or 94,000 naive CD8 cells was split five ways and four were sequenced.

Libraries of bulk TCR were made by previously described methods (with listed TCR primers). TCRdb re-called the PCR reads with MiXCR, one entry per CDR3 protein. The sample includes over 300,000 distinct CDR3 sequences, about 23% of them seen just once. Libraries from naive CD8 cells were generated from roughly 18,000 to 920,000 sorted cells (with 10%, 30% or 50% RNA). A remark on this clonotype: Here the CDR3 omits its conserved ending phenylalanine or tryptophan, so a read error is the likely source.

The origin of this receptor is a human donor in good health. Some libraries in this study had Jurkat cell RNA spiked in. The sample was naive CD8+ T cells from blood, with Jurkat cell RNA spiked in. As to subset: FACS-sorted CD8+CD4-CCR7+CD45RA+ naive T cells.

The CDR3 nucleotides are TGTGCCAGCAGACCTGGGACAACCGCTTCGGAAAAACTGTTTTAT. Protein sequence: CASRPGTTASEKLFY. The chain recombines TRBV6-5 with TRBJ1-4; D is possibly TRBD1 (6 bases). V shed 6 bases and J shed 8 bases, with 19 bases lying between them. CDR3 size: 15 residues. The germline gives CDR1 MNHEY, CDR2 SVGAGI.